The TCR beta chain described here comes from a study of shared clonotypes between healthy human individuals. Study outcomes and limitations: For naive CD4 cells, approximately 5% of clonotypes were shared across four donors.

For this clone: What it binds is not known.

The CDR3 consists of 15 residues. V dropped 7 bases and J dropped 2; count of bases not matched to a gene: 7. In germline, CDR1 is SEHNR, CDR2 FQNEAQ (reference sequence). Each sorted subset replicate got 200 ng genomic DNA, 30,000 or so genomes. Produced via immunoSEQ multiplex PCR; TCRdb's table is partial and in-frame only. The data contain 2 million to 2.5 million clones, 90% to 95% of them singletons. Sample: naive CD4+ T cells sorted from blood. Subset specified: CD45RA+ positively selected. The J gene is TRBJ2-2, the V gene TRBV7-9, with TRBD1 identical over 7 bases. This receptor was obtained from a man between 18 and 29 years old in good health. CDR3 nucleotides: TGTGCCAGCACAACGGGACAGTCCAACACCGGGGAGCTGTTTTTT. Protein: CASTTGQSNTGELFF.